This record covers a single T cell receptor beta chain. The antigen is not known. These data originate in a study of radiotherapy plus CTLA-4 blockade in lung cancer. Looking at the study overall: Overall, around 19% of patients showed an objective response, while 31% attained disease control.

Sequencing was performed with immunoSEQ multiplex PCR; in TCRdb, only in-frame clones are kept and a portion is missing. Altogether about 90,000 clones are present, around 83% being singletons, with the ten largest covering roughly 15%. Germline V gene sequence: CDR1 ENHRY, CDR2 SYGVKD. The V gene end was trimmed by 3 bases and the J gene end by 5 bases; junction bases not matched to a gene: 7. The CDR3 runs to 15 residues. Findings and limits, study-wide: Strongest reported response predictors: early blood clone changes and post-radiation interferon-beta. Blood TCR clones of tumor origin expanded after radiotherapy plus ipilimumab.

The chain combines TRBV10-3 with TRBJ2-1, with TRBD2 matching over 7 bases. This TCR was sampled from a human donor with non-small cell lung cancer that progressed on radiotherapy plus ipilimumab. The sample here was peripheral blood, taken from a patient treated with radiotherapy plus ipilimumab. CDR3 region: CAISDVREANNEQFF. CDR3 DNA sequence: TGTGCCATCAGTGACGTCCGGGAGGCTAACAATGAGCAGTTCTTC.